Presented here are 4 T cell receptor beta chains from one specimen sequenced in a study of OX40 agonist ivuxolimab in advanced cancers. Method: immunoSEQ multiplex PCR; TCRdb's copy keeps in-frame clones and lacks some. Of tens of thousands of clones detected, roughly nine tenths appear once; the ten largest clones hold around 46%. Material: CD4+ or CD8+ T cells sorted from blood, obtained in a trial of the OX40 agonist ivuxolimab. The origin of the receptors is an adult with an advanced solid tumor such as melanoma, head and neck, liver or kidney cancer.

The chain joins TRBV5-6 to TRBJ1-1; D might be TRBD1 (5 bases). Trimming cost V 1 base and J 10 bases, with 11 bases left between them. CDR1 and CDR2 from the germline V gene are SGHDT and YYEEEE. CDR3 length: 12 amino acids. The CDR3, as DNA: TGTGCCAGCAGCTTGAATGGGGACGGAGCTTTCTTT. It is translated as CASSLNGDGAFF.

The chain is built from TRBV4-3 and TRBJ1-2; tentatively, D is TRBD1 (5 bases). Per germline, CDR1 LGHNA and CDR2 YSLEER. The CDR3 contains 14 residues. The germline V and J ends were trimmed by 0 bases and 3 bases, with 8 bases remaining between them. CDR3 sequence (DNA): TGCGCCAGCAGCCAAGAGATGACAGACTATGGCTACACCTTC. As protein: CASSQEMTDYGYTF.

This chain connects TRBV6-5 to TRBJ2-3; perhaps TRBD2 as D (5 bases). The CDR3 is 15 residues long. Between the trimmed V and J ends, which lost 6 bases and 1 base, there was a span of 14 bases. Germline V CDR1 and CDR2: MNHEY, SVGAGI. In nucleotides, the CDR3 is TGTGCCAGCAGCCCCAATCCCGGGGGCACAGATACGCAGTATTTT. Protein sequence: CASSPNPGGTDTQYF.

V and J are TRBV19 and TRBJ2-1; perhaps D is TRBD1 or TRBD2 (5 bases each). Germline V gene lookup returns CDR1 LNHDA and CDR2 SQIVND (reference sequence). V lost 6 bases and J 7 bases, leaving 13 bases between the germline ends. The CDR3 sequence is 13 residues long. The CDR3 DNA sequence: TGTGCCAGTAGGCCGGGACCCAGGAATGAGCAGTTCTTC. Its protein is CASRPGPRNEQFF.